This passage covers 30 T cell receptor beta chains from one sample sequenced in a study of OX40 agonist ivuxolimab in advanced cancers. TCRdb's table, derived via immunoSEQ multiplex PCR, lists solely in-frame clones and lacks some. The sample lists roughly 26,000 clones, 65% to 80% occurring once. The sample here was CD4+ or CD8+ T cells sorted from blood, taken in a trial of the OX40 agonist ivuxolimab. The receptors stem from an adult with an advanced solid tumor such as melanoma, head and neck, liver or kidney cancer.

The rearrangement uses TRBV6-1 and TRBJ1-2, with a tentative D call TRBD1 (5 bases). This CDR3 has 15 residues. Trimming stripped 8 bases from V and 4 bases from J, with 20 bases between. CDR1 is MNHNS and CDR2 is SASEGT in the germline V gene. The CDR3 DNA sequence: TGTGCCAGCCAGAACCGGGACTACGGTACCTATGGCTACACCTTC. This translates into CASQNRDYGTYGYTF.

This rearrangement joins TRBV4-1 to TRBJ1-5; TRBD1 aligns across 11 bases. The V gene's germline CDR1 is MGHRA and CDR2 YSYEKL. CDR3 size: 15 residues. The V and J ends lost 5 bases and 4 bases, in that order; junction bases with no gene match: 4. Here the CDR3 reads CASSAGTGGNQPQHF. The CDR3 DNA reads as TGCGCCAGCAGCGCAGGGACAGGGGGAAATCAGCCCCAGCATTTT.

CDR3 sequence reads: CASRWTGGTGELFF. The CDR3 bases are TGTGCCAGCCGCTGGACAGGGGGAACCGGGGAGCTGTTTTTT. This chain uses TRBV6-1 with TRBJ2-2; 10 bases are shared with TRBD1. From germline, CDR1 is MNHNS and CDR2 SASEGT. Trimming at V came to 8 bases and at J to 5 bases, leaving 5 bases not matched to a gene. The CDR3 covers 14 residues.

This clone was observed once. This sequence joins TRBV18 and TRBJ1-1; D is possibly TRBD1 (5 bases). The CDR3 extends over 15 amino acids. V lost 2 bases and J 2 bases, leaving 12 bases between the germline ends. Germline CDR1 and CDR2: KGHSH and LQKENI. CDR3 protein: CASSPVGVLNTEAFF. CDR3 bases: TGTGCCAGCTCACCAGTGGGGGTACTCAACACTGAAGCTTTCTTT.

The CDR3 here is CASGGGSSSEAFF. DNA for the CDR3: TGTGCCAGTGGGGGTGGGAGTAGCTCTGAAGCTTTCTTT. The J gene is TRBJ1-1, the V gene TRBV19, with D perhaps matching TRBD1 (5 bases). The CDR3 spans 13 residues. CDR1 and CDR2 from the germline V gene are LNHDA and SQIVND (reference sequence). V shed 8 bases and J shed 6 bases, with 16 bases lying between them.

The V gene is TRBV5-6, the J gene TRBJ1-1; D may be TRBD1 (5 bases). This CDR3 has 14 residues. Trimming left V 1 base short and J 10 bases short, with 17 bases between. Per germline, CDR1 SGHDT and CDR2 YYEEEE. The chain's CDR3 is CASSLSGPSVGAFF. The CDR3 nucleotides are TGTGCCAGCAGCTTGTCGGGGCCGTCGGTTGGAGCTTTCTTT.

This clone qualifies as medium-sized. V usage is TRBV4-1 and J usage is TRBJ1-1, with D possibly being TRBD1 (5 bases). CDR3 length: 17 amino acids. Germline CDR1 reads MGHRA; CDR2 reads YSYEKL. Trimming stripped 0 bases from V and 1 base from J, with 15 bases between. Here the CDR3 reads CASSQDRVTLQNTEAFF. In DNA form, the CDR3 reads TGCGCCAGCAGCCAAGACAGGGTCACCCTTCAGAACACTGAAGCTTTCTTT.

The chain joins TRBV7-8 to TRBJ2-7; no reliable D call. CDR3 length equals 14 residues. The V and J ends lost 5 bases and 5 bases respectively, with 16 bases between them. CDR1 SGHVS and CDR2 FQNEAQ come from the germline V gene. DNA of the CDR3: TGTGCCAGCAGCCCGACCTGGACCCCCAACGAGCAGTACTTC. Translation gives CASSPTWTPNEQYF.

The chain carries TRBV29-1 and TRBJ2-2, with 8 nucleotides matching TRBD1. V lost 4 bases and J lost 2; bases outside the gene matches: 3. This CDR3 region has 14 residues. Germline V gene sequence: CDR1 SQVTM, CDR2 ANQGSEA. The CDR3 loop reads CSVGGTGNTGELFF. The CDR3 nucleotides read TGCAGCGTTGGGGGGACAGGTAACACCGGGGAGCTGTTTTTT.

This clone has a handful of counts. The chain has TRBV7-9 and TRBJ1-2, with D tentatively TRBD1 (5 bases). The germline V gene has CDR1 SEHNR and CDR2 FQNEAQ (reference sequence). V lost 4 bases to trimming and J lost 2 bases, with 17 bases between them. The CDR3 loop spans 16 amino acids. The DNA for the CDR3 is TGTGCCAGCAGCTCAGGAGGGTTGGGGGTCAACTATGGCTACACCTTC. Protein: CASSSGGLGVNYGYTF. Full variable domain (outside the CDR3, taken from reference TRBV7-9 and TRBJ1-2): DTGVSQNPRHKITKRGQNVTFRCDPISEHNRLYWYRQTLGQGPEFLTYFQNEAQLEKSRLLSDRFSAERPKGSFSTLEIQRTEQGDSAMYLCASSSGGLGVNYGYTFGSGTRLTVV.

This chain joins TRBV5-1 and TRBJ1-1, with D tentatively TRBD1 (5 bases). The germline V gene has CDR1 SGHRS and CDR2 YFSETQ. The V end was cut by 0 bases, the J end by 1 base, with 7 bases between. This CDR3 is 14 amino acids long. This chain's CDR3 is CASSLEGRNTEAFF. CDR3 nucleotides: TGCGCCAGCAGCTTGGAGGGGAGGAACACTGAAGCTTTCTTT.

This clone turned up a few times. This could be a read error, since a much larger clone is one nucleotide away. The sample carries other DNA sequences with the same CDR3. The CDR3 nucleotides are TGTGCCAGCAGCGTAGCGAGGGAAGAGACCCAGTACTTC. Translation gives CASSVAREETQYF. The rearrangement uses TRBV9 and TRBJ2-5; the D gene is possibly TRBD2 (5 bases). This CDR3 region has 13 residues. Trimming removed 0 bases from V and 3 bases from J, with 6 bases in between. The V gene's germline CDR1 is SGDLS and CDR2 YYNGEE.

This clone was recorded once. The V and J genes are TRBV9 and TRBJ1-2; TRBD1 matches at 9 bases. The CDR3 runs to 13 residues. The germline CDR1 and CDR2 sequences are SGDLS and YYNGEE. The ends lost 4 bases at V and 7 bases at J; junction bases unmatched: 5. CDR3 nucleotides: TGTGCCAGCAGCTCTTCACAGGGGGCTGGCTACACCTTC. It translates to CASSSSQGAGYTF.

V gene TRBV7-9 combines with J gene TRBJ2-3; D possibly matches TRBD1 or TRBD2 (5 bases each). V was pared by 2 bases and J by 2 bases, with 11 bases between. This CDR3 contains 15 residues. Germline CDR1 SEHNR, CDR2 FQNEAQ (reference sequence). CDR3 amino acids: CASSLLGVTTDTQYF. Here the CDR3 DNA reads TGTGCCAGCAGCTTATTGGGGGTAACCACAGATACGCAGTATTTT.

The chain has TRBV6-1 and TRBJ2-7; D possibly corresponds to TRBD2 (6 bases). The V gene's germline CDR1 is MNHNS and CDR2 SASEGT. Trimming removed 3 bases at V and 0 bases at J, with 9 bases between. The length of the CDR3 is 14 residues. The CDR3 DNA is TGTGCCAGCAGTGATCAGGGAGGCTCCTACGAGCAGTACTTC. This translates into CASSDQGGSYEQYF.

V is TRBV28 and J is TRBJ1-1; D is ambiguous. The CDR3 sequence is 14 residues long. In germline, CDR1 is MDHEN, CDR2 SYDVKM. V was pared by 8 bases and J by 4 bases, with 17 bases between. CDR3 sequence reads: CASSGSPKVTEAFF. As DNA, the CDR3 is TGTGCCAGCTCAGGAAGCCCGAAGGTCACTGAAGCTTTCTTT.

The chain is built from TRBV6-5 and TRBJ2-2; TRBD2 might be the D (5 bases). The CDR3 has 15 amino acids. The V gene's germline CDR1 is MNHEY and CDR2 SVGAGI. The germline V and J ends were trimmed by 4 bases and 1 base, with 10 bases remaining between them. The CDR3 here is CASSWEPKNTGELFF. CDR3 nucleotide sequence: TGTGCCAGCAGTTGGGAGCCTAAGAACACCGGGGAGCTGTTTTTT.

The chain joins TRBV4-1 to TRBJ1-1; 7 positions agree with TRBD1. J lost 2 bases, V lost 4 bases, and 10 bases had no gene match. The CDR3 is made up of 16 amino acids. Germline V CDR1 and CDR2: MGHRA, YSYEKL. CDR3 residues: CASSLHPGTANTEAFF. The CDR3 DNA is TGCGCCAGCAGCCTCCACCCCGGGACAGCAAACACTGAAGCTTTCTTT.

The chain recombines TRBV4-1 with TRBJ2-3; no firm D call. The CDR3 extends over 12 amino acids. Looked up from germline, CDR1 is MGHRA and CDR2 is YSYEKL. Trimming cost V 6 bases and J 6 bases, with 10 bases left between them. The DNA of the CDR3 is TGCGCCAGCAGGTCCACCGGCGATACGCAGTATTTT. It specifies CASRSTGDTQYF.

This clone came up once. This chain connects TRBV23-1 to TRBJ2-7; the match to TRBD1 covers 12 bases. TRBV23-1 is classed as an ORF, of uncertain function. V was pared by 7 bases and J by 2 bases, with 3 bases of the junction left unmatched. The CDR3 is made up of 14 amino acids. The CDR3 region is CASKWDRGPYEQYF. The DNA of the CDR3 is TGCGCCAGCAAGTGGGACAGGGGGCCCTACGAGCAGTACTTC.

The J gene is TRBJ1-2, the V gene TRBV30, with D possibly TRBD1 on 5 matching bases. This CDR3 contains 13 residues. Germline CDR1 and CDR2: GTSNPN and SVGIG (reference sequence). V was shortened by 0 bases and J by 8 bases, with 13 bases between the two germline ends. CDR3: CAWSVGRAGGYTF. For the CDR3, the DNA is TGTGCCTGGAGTGTCGGCAGGGCAGGAGGCTACACCTTC.

The rearrangement joins TRBV6-5 to TRBJ1-6, with 7 bases identical to TRBD1. In germline, CDR1 is MNHEY, CDR2 SVGAGI. This CDR3 spans 14 amino acids. Trimming removed 2 bases from V and 9 bases from J; junction bases left unmatched: 4. Written as DNA, the CDR3 is TGTGCCAGCAGTTACGGGGACAGATCTTCACCCCTCCACTTT. It encodes CASSYGDRSSPLHF.

The chain is built from TRBV7-3 and TRBJ2-1; the D is unclear. From germline, CDR1 is SGHTA and CDR2 FQGTGA. The ends were cut back, 1 base at V and 2 bases at J, with 12 bases in the middle. This CDR3 is 16 amino acids long. CDR3 in amino acids: CASSLRAGQAYNEQFF. CDR3 bases: TGTGCCAGCAGCTTAAGAGCTGGGCAGGCCTACAATGAGCAGTTCTTC.

CDR3: CASSAWGASYEQYF. CDR3 bases: TGTGCCAGCAGCGCTTGGGGGGCATCCTACGAGCAGTACTTC. The chain recombines TRBV9 with TRBJ2-7; D assignment may be TRBD1 or TRBD2 (6 bases each). Between the trimmed V and J ends, which lost 3 bases and 1 base, there was a span of 11 bases. The CDR3 is 14 residues long. Germline V gene lookup returns CDR1 SGDLS and CDR2 YYNGEE.

This clone was detected a few times. This chain links TRBV10-3 with TRBJ1-5; no reliable D call. Looked up from germline, CDR1 is ENHRY and CDR2 is SYGVKD. CDR3 length: 15 residues. V was cut by 0 bases and J by 6 bases, with 12 bases left in between. CDR3 sequence: CAISESASGGQPQHF. The CDR3 DNA reads TGTGCCATCAGTGAGTCGGCGTCAGGAGGTCAGCCCCAGCATTTT.

The V and J genes are TRBV9 and TRBJ2-3; TRBD2 matches 7 bases. Trimming took 0 bases from V and 1 from J; bases not matched to a gene: 5. The CDR3 is 16 amino acids. In germline, CDR1 is SGDLS, CDR2 YYNGEE. The CDR3 sequence: CASSVVTSGGTDTQYF. The DNA for the CDR3 is TGTGCCAGCAGCGTAGTTACCAGCGGGGGCACAGATACGCAGTATTTT.

V gene TRBV5-1 combines with J gene TRBJ2-7, with a weak D call TRBD2 (6 bases). Per germline, CDR1 SGHRS and CDR2 YFSETQ. The length of the CDR3 is 13 residues. V lost 0 bases, J lost 7 bases, and 11 bases lay in between. The CDR3 sequence: CASSLEGGGEQYF. In DNA form, the CDR3 reads TGCGCCAGCAGCTTGGAGGGCGGAGGGGAGCAGTACTTC.

The chain combines TRBV6-1 with TRBJ2-7; no clear D gene. CDR3 length: 15 amino acids. The germline V gene has CDR1 MNHNS and CDR2 SASEGT. Trimming shortened V by 2 bases and J by 0 bases, and 11 bases separated the two germline ends. CDR3 sequence reads: CASSETTASSYEQYF. The CDR3 coding sequence is TGTGCCAGCAGTGAAACGACGGCCTCCTCCTACGAGCAGTACTTC.

The V and J genes are TRBV5-1 and TRBJ1-1; 7 nucleotides match TRBD1. Germline V CDR1 and CDR2: SGHRS, YFSETQ. This CDR3 has 14 residues. With V trimmed by 4 bases and J by 1 base, 4 bases remained unmatched. The CDR3: CASSAGQENTEAFF. The CDR3 region has the DNA TGCGCCAGCAGCGCCGGACAGGAGAACACTGAAGCTTTCTTT.

The rearrangement uses TRBV9 and TRBJ2-3; no definite D call. The V gene's germline CDR1 is SGDLS and CDR2 YYNGEE. Deletions cut 0 bases from V and 3 bases from J, with 17 bases between. The CDR3 has 17 amino acids. The CDR3, as DNA: TGTGCCAGCAGCGTAGGCCAGTATGGTGTGCGAACAGATACGCAGTATTTT. It yields the protein CASSVGQYGVRTDTQYF.